These T cell receptor beta chains were read from a single sample in a study of blood T cell dynamics during melanoma immunotherapy. This table comes from immunoSEQ multiplex PCR, and its TCRdb copy is limited to in-frame clones, with some not included. The data contain about 11,000 clones, roughly 90% of them singletons. The material was blood, obtained from a patient treated with checkpoint blockade. These receptors originate from a human donor with melanoma. Both conserved end residues are part of each CDR3.

j_call | v_call | cdr3_aa
TRBJ2-5 | TRBV7-3 | CASSLGPAQETQYF
TRBJ2-7 | TRBV7-7 | CASSPKLAGGQREQYF
TRBJ1-2 | TRBV20-1 | CSATDNYGYTF
TRBJ2-7 | TRBV5-1 | CASRVTGSEQYF
TRBJ2-5 | TRBV30 | CAWSLREEQYF
TRBJ2-5 | TRBV7-6 | CASSLRGGKGIETQYF
TRBJ1-3 | TRBV14 | CASSHQGRDRTYSGNTIYF
TRBJ2-3 | TRBV7-9 | CASSRQDTQYF
TRBJ2-2 | TRBV18 | CASSFVAGELFF
TRBJ1-2 | TRBV5-1 | CASSRGQGFNYGYTF